The rows below give T cell receptor beta chains drawn from one sample of a study of human T cells and chemical hapten exposure. One entry per CDR3 protein, called by TCRdb with MiXCR from the RACE reads. There are about 120,000 distinct CDR3 sequences in the sample; roughly 13% occur only once, and around 0.84% lies in the top ten. Here the sequenced sample was whole blood, taken in connection with sensitization to the hapten diphenylcyclopropenone (DPC). The source of these receptors is a young man with alopecia areata. Some clones in this sample may be carry-over from other donors' samples. Both conserved end residues are part of each CDR3. A D gene is named only where the DNA matches it firmly. Size is stated for part of the rows, as once, few or many counts, or as a class when the clone is expanded.

d_call,j_call,v_call,clone_size,cdr3_length,cdr3_nt,cdr3_aa
NA,TRBJ2-2,TRBV6-1,NA,16,TGTGCCAGCGTGACGGAGACCGGCGCGAACACCGGGGAGCTGTTTTTT,CASVTETGANTGELFF
TRBD2,TRBJ2-3,TRBV6-1,NA,17,TGTGCCAGCATAGGACTAGCGGGGGCATATAGCACAGATACGCAGTATTTT,CASIGLAGAYSTDTQYF
NA,TRBJ1-1,TRBV29-1,many,12,TGCAGCGTTACAGGACCTCCCACTGAAGCTTTCTTT,CSVTGPPTEAFF
NA,TRBJ2-3,TRBV7-6,NA,15,TGTGCCAGCAGCTTCCTGGGGCTAGCTTTGGATACGCAGTATTTT,CASSFLGLALDTQYF
TRBD1,TRBJ1-5,TRBV6-2/TRBV6-3,many,15,TGTGCCAGCACTACCGACAGGGCGAGCAATCAGCCCCAGCATTTT,CASTTDRASNQPQHF
NA,TRBJ2-3,TRBV27,few,12,TGTGCCAGCAGTTTTAGCTCAGATACGCAGTATTTT,CASSFSSDTQYF
TRBD1,TRBJ1-1,TRBV2,few,15,TGTGCCAGCAGTGATGAAGGGGGCATGAACACTGAAGCTTTCTTT,CASSDEGGMNTEAFF
NA,TRBJ2-3,TRBV12-5,NA,15,TGTGCTAGTGGTCTCGGACCGGAGAGCACAGATACGCAGTATTTT,CASGLGPESTDTQYF
NA,TRBJ2-5,TRBV29-1,few,11,TGCAGCGTTCTTTCTGGGGAGACCCAGTACTTC,CSVLSGETQYF
NA,TRBJ1-2,TRBV7-8,NA,12,TGTGCCAGCAGCCGGAGACTCTATGGCTACACCTTC,CASSRRLYGYTF
TRBD1,TRBJ2-3,TRBV20-1,few,20,TGCAGTGCTAGAGATGTACTGGTGACACGACAGGGGCCGCCCTCAGATACGCAGTATTTT,CSARDVLVTRQGPPSDTQYF
NA,TRBJ1-1,TRBV24-1,few,13,TGTGCCACCAGTGTTGAGTACGACACTGAAGCTTTCTTT,CATSVEYDTEAFF
NA,TRBJ2-7,TRBV7-9,few,17,TGTGCCAGCAGCTTTTCCCCGGGGGACAGCCGGTTCCACGAGCAGTACTTC,CASSFSPGDSRFHEQYF
TRBD2,TRBJ2-1,TRBV6-2/TRBV6-3,few,13,TGTGCCAGCAGTCGGGGGGTTAACAATGAGCAGTTCTTC,CASSRGVNNEQFF
NA,TRBJ2-7,TRBV4-1,NA,14,TGCGCCAGCAGCCTGGGACAAGACCTCTACGAGCAGTACTTC,CASSLGQDLYEQYF
NA,TRBJ2-3,TRBV6-1,few,12,TGTGCCAGCACGGTGGCTACAGATACGCAGTATTTT,CASTVATDTQYF